The present T cell receptor (beta chain) was sequenced within a study of OX40 agonist ivuxolimab in advanced cancers. Looking at the study overall: Ivuxolimab, an antibody that agonizes OX40 (CD134), was administered to the patients.

Study-wide results and caveats: Which antigen the expanded peripheral T cells recognized is unknown. Clonal expansion by week 6 occurred in CD4+ and CD8+ blood T cells (at 0.1 to 3.0 mg/kg).

Remarks on this clone: Its antigen remains unidentified.

The CDR3 loop spans 15 amino acids. Germline values: CDR1 SGHNT, CDR2 YYREEE (reference sequence). V shed 5 bases and J 6 bases; nucleotides not matched to a gene: 9. Sequencing was performed with immunoSEQ multiplex PCR; in TCRdb, only in-frame clones are kept and a portion is missing. Counted here are around 95,000 clones, 75% to 90% occurring once; the ten biggest clones make up around 0.15%. The material was CD4+ or CD8+ T cells sorted from blood, obtained in a trial of the OX40 agonist ivuxolimab. The rearrangement links TRBV5-4 to TRBJ2-7; 12 bases fit TRBD2. The receptor comes from an adult with an advanced solid tumor such as melanoma, head and neck, liver or kidney cancer. The CDR3 DNA follows: TGTGCCAGCAGGCCTAGCGGGAGGGCCTTGAGCGAGCAGTACTTC. It yields the protein CASRPSGRALSEQYF.